The 9 T cell receptor beta chains below come from one sample, sequenced in a study of blood T cell repertoires in COVID-19. Sequenced by immunoSEQ multiplex PCR; TCRdb stores in-frame clones only, minus some. The repertoire holds about 150,000 clones, with 75% to 85% as singletons. The sample taken for sequencing was peripheral blood. All receptors come from a man aged 55 to 70 with acute or convalescent COVID-19.

The V and J genes are TRBV3-1 (or the pseudogene TRBV3-2) and TRBJ1-5; TRBD1 matches 9 bases. Germline CDR1 and CDR2: LGHDT and YNNKEL (reference sequence). The CDR3 runs to 16 residues. V was clipped by 3 bases and J by 4 bases; unmatched bases: 7. CDR3 protein: CASSHSDRGSNQPQHF. The CDR3 coding sequence is TGTGCCAGCAGCCACTCGGACAGGGGAAGTAATCAGCCCCAGCATTTT.

To note about this clone: This same CDR3 is encoded by further DNA sequences in the sample. The chain combines TRBV5-1 with TRBJ1-6; TRBD1 aligns across 7 bases. There are 15 residues in the CDR3. The ends lost 0 bases at V and 7 bases at J; junction bases unmatched: 4. Germline V gene lookup returns CDR1 SGHRS and CDR2 YFSETQ. The CDR3, as DNA: TGCGCCAGCAGCTTGGGACAGGGTGGAAATTCACCCCTCCACTTT. Its translation: CASSLGQGGNSPLHF.

The table lists this clone with a count of one. The CDR3 protein is CASSQAGELFF. The CDR3 bases are TGTGCCAGCAGCCAGGCTGGGGAGCTGTTTTTT. The V gene is TRBV7-9, the J gene TRBJ2-2; D not resolved. Germline loops: CDR1 SEHNR, CDR2 FQNEAQ (reference sequence). With 5 bases removed from V and 8 bases from J, the gap between germline ends came to 6 bases. This CDR3 is built from 11 residues.

The chain combines TRBV29-1 with TRBJ2-1; no reliable D call. The CDR3 is 9 residues long. Germline lookup yields CDR1 SQVTM and CDR2 ANQGSEA. V lost 4 bases to trimming and J lost 8 bases, with 3 bases between them. The CDR3 DNA is TGCAGCGTTGGCGATGAGCAGTTCTTC. Translation gives CSVGDEQFF.

This clone was observed a single time. V and J are TRBV5-6 and TRBJ1-1, with 7 bases that match TRBD1. The CDR3 consists of 16 residues. J was trimmed by 0 bases and V by 0 bases; bases with no gene match: 5. Germline loops: CDR1 SGHDT, CDR2 YYEEEE. Here the CDR3 reads CASSLERGLMNTEAFF. CDR3 nucleotide sequence: TGTGCCAGCAGCTTGGAGAGGGGGCTCATGAACACTGAAGCTTTCTTT. The entire variable domain, with the rest obtained from reference TRBV5-6 and TRBJ1-1, is as follows: DAGVTQSPTHLIKTRGQQVTLRCSPKSGHDTVSWYQQALGQGPQFIFQYYEEEERQRGNFPDRFSGHQFPNYSSELNVNALLLGDSALYLCASSLERGLMNTEAFFGQGTRLTVV.

The V call is TRBV7-2, the J call TRBJ2-2; the match to TRBD1 covers 10 bases. The CDR3 runs 15 residues. The germline V gene encodes CDR1 SGHTA and CDR2 FQGNSA. The ends lost 5 bases at V and 6 bases at J; junction bases unmatched: 6. CDR3: CASSHRTGGAGELFF. CDR3 bases: TGTGCCAGCAGCCACCGGACAGGGGGTGCCGGGGAGCTGTTTTTT.

CDR3 residues: CASSYSVSSYEQYF. In DNA form, the CDR3 reads TGTGCCAGCAGTTACTCCGTCAGCTCCTACGAGCAGTACTTC. The rearrangement links TRBV6-5 to TRBJ2-7; no definite D call. The CDR3 totals 14 residues. Trimming removed 0 bases at V and 0 bases at J, with 6 bases between. Looked up from germline, CDR1 is MNHEY and CDR2 is SVGAGI.

CDR3 loop: CARAGLAGYEQYF. CDR3 in DNA: TGCGCCAGGGCGGGACTAGCAGGCTACGAGCAGTACTTC. The chain joins TRBV4-1 to TRBJ2-7, with TRBD2 matching 9 bases. With V trimmed by 9 bases and J by 3 bases, 6 bases remained unmatched. This CDR3 spans 13 amino acids. The germline V gene has CDR1 MGHRA and CDR2 YSYEKL.

This sequence joins TRBV15 and TRBJ1-5, with no clear D. Germline CDR1 and CDR2: LNHNV and YYDKDF (reference sequence). V was cut by 4 bases and J by 4 bases, with 8 bases left in between. The CDR3 runs to 13 residues. Here the CDR3 DNA reads TGTGCCACCAGCACCTATCCGAATCAGCCCCAGCATTTT. The encoded protein is CATSTYPNQPQHF.